Following are 8 T cell receptor beta chains from one sample sequenced in a study of shared clonotypes between healthy human individuals. The data were produced by immunoSEQ multiplex PCR, yet TCRdb's version contains in-frame clones alone and is incomplete. The data hold some 680,000 clones, with around three quarters observed a single time. Source material: memory CD4+ T cells sorted from blood. Subset in this sample: CD45RA-negative fraction. The receptors were gathered from a woman aged 25 to 39 in good health.

This clone turned up a few times. V usage is TRBV7-9 and J usage is TRBJ2-5; no clear D gene. The CDR3 has 14 residues. CDR1 SEHNR and CDR2 FQNEAQ come from the germline V gene (reference sequence). Trimming took off 2 bases at V and 1 base at J, with 8 bases between the two ends. The chain's CDR3 is CASSLRVTQETQYF. In nucleotides, the CDR3 is TGTGCCAGCAGCTTACGGGTCACCCAAGAGACCCAGTACTTC.

CDR3 bases: TGTGCCAGCAGTTTCTTCGGAGACTCTGGGGCCAACGTCCTGACTTTC. Amino acid sequence: CASSFFGDSGANVLTF. The chain employs TRBV28 and TRBJ2-6; D gene uncertain. Germline CDR1 reads MDHEN; CDR2 reads SYDVKM. There are 16 residues in the CDR3. Trimming shortened V by 3 bases and J by 0 bases, and 9 bases separated the two germline ends. Full variable domain (missing parts from reference TRBV28 and TRBJ2-6): DVKVTQSSRYLVKRTGEKVFLECVQDMDHENMFWYRQDPGLGLRLIYFSYDVKMKEKGDIPEGYSVSREKKERFSLILESASTNQTSMYLCASSFFGDSGANVLTFGAGSRLTVL.

This chain uses TRBV2 with TRBJ2-5; D gene unclear. There are 14 residues in the CDR3. Per germline, CDR1 SNHLY and CDR2 FYNNEI. Between the trimmed V and J ends, which lost 3 bases and 4 bases, there was a span of 12 bases. CDR3: CASSDGGSGETQYF. CDR3 sequence (DNA): TGTGCCAGCAGTGATGGTGGGTCTGGAGAGACCCAGTACTTC.

The chain couples TRBV23-1 to TRBJ2-2, with unresolved D. TRBV23-1 is sorted into the ORF group, with uncertain function. The CDR3 length is 17 residues. V lost 3 bases to trimming and J lost 1 base, with 15 bases between them. The CDR3 sequence: CASSQLRQLWNTGELFF. The CDR3 DNA is TGCGCCAGCAGTCAGCTCCGCCAACTTTGGAACACCGGGGAGCTGTTTTTT.

The V gene is TRBV2, the J gene TRBJ1-3; no clear D gene. CDR3 length: 15 residues. Germline loops: CDR1 SNHLY, CDR2 FYNNEI. With 2 bases removed from V and 0 bases from J, the gap between germline ends came to 8 bases. As DNA, the CDR3 is TGTGCCAGCAGTGAAAGAAGGGTCTCTGGAAACACCATATATTTT. Translation gives CASSERRVSGNTIYF.

This clone has just one count. The chain recombines TRBV5-1 with TRBJ2-3; 8 bases match TRBD2. Germline lookup yields CDR1 SGHRS and CDR2 YFSETQ. The CDR3 spans 14 residues. V lost 5 bases to trimming and J lost 4 bases; unmatched junction nucleotides: 6. The CDR3 bases are TGCGCCAGCAGTGCGGGACTAGATCCAGATACGCAGTATTTT. The encoded protein is CASSAGLDPDTQYF.

CDR3 in DNA: TGTGCCAGCAGCCTACAGACTAGCGGGAAGGATGAGCAGTTCTTC. This codes for CASSLQTSGKDEQFF. The chain combines TRBV5-4 with TRBJ2-1, with 11 bases identical to TRBD2. Trimming cost V 4 bases and J 8 bases; bases outside gene matches: 8. In germline, CDR1 is SGHNT, CDR2 YYREEE (reference sequence). The CDR3 length is 15 residues.

This clone was detected only once. This chain connects TRBV4-3 to TRBJ1-5; D ambiguous. V lost 3 bases and J 3 bases, leaving 9 bases between the germline ends. Per germline, CDR1 LGHNA and CDR2 YSLEER. The CDR3 covers 14 residues. CDR3 bases: TGCGCCAGCAGCCACGACACCAACAATCAGCCCCAGCATTTT. Translation: CASSHDTNNQPQHF.